This T cell receptor beta chain stems from a study of cytomegalovirus exposure and HLA in healthy donors. Overall study: Roughly 85 million unique TCRs from HLA-typed donors were held in an early release of data. Of the donors genotyped, 300 to 500 in all, 75% to 85% fell in the Caucasian-associated ancestry cluster. Overall study results and limits: In an earlier analysis, most TCR beta V segments were productive about 87% or about 30% of the time.

This clone was observed a handful of times. The antigen is undetermined. Researchers ran the PCR with 60 Vbeta and 13 Jbeta primers. Clones were sequenced by immunoSEQ multiplex PCR, and TCRdb holds only the in-frame ones, with some missing. The sample has more than 120,000 clones; around 80% are singletons. The CDR3 extends over 13 amino acids. The V gene's germline CDR1 is WNHNN and CDR2 SYGVQD (reference sequence). V lost 5 bases and J lost 4; bases outside the gene matches: 1. The TCR originated in a woman younger than 45 in good health and CMV-seronegative. The specimen was PBMCs. The chain couples TRBV10-1 to TRBJ1-1, with 10 nucleotides matching TRBD1. The CDR3 loop reads CASSRTGGTEAFF. The CDR3 DNA reads as TGCGCCAGCAGTAGGACAGGGGGCACTGAAGCTTTCTTT.